The 21 T cell receptor beta chains listed next were all sequenced from one sample in a study of blood T cell repertoires in COVID-19. TCRdb's table, derived via immunoSEQ multiplex PCR, lists solely in-frame clones and lacks some. The data contain 110,000 to 150,000 clones, 84% of them singletons. The sequenced sample was PBMCs or T cells enriched from blood (not recorded which). The source is a middle-aged man with acute COVID-19.

The V call is TRBV19, the J call TRBJ2-1; TRBD1 matches 8 bases. Germline CDR1 is LNHDA and CDR2 is SQIVND (reference sequence). The CDR3 covers 16 residues. Losses at the gene ends were 1 base for V and 13 bases for J; bases not matched to a gene: 15. The CDR3 nucleotides read TGTGCCAGTAGTATAGGTGGACAGGGTGCGTACAATAAACAGTTCTTC. Its translation: CASSIGGQGAYNKQFF.

This rearrangement joins TRBV15 to TRBJ2-5; a weak D match, TRBD1 (6 bases). Germline V gene lookup returns CDR1 LNHNV and CDR2 YYDKDF (reference sequence). The germline V and J ends were trimmed by 1 base and 6 bases, with 21 bases remaining between them. This CDR3 spans 17 amino acids. The CDR3 region is CATSRARVAGRGQTQYF. CDR3 sequence (DNA): TGTGCCACCAGCAGAGCCCGGGTCGCAGGCAGGGGACAGACCCAGTACTTC.

The chain has TRBV27 and TRBJ1-4, with 7 bases fitting TRBD1. The V gene end was trimmed by 6 bases and the J gene end by 7 bases; junction bases not matched to a gene: 5. In germline, CDR1 is MNHEY, CDR2 SMNVEV (reference sequence). The CDR3 is 13 residues long. The DNA of the CDR3 is TGTGCCAGCAGCCGACGGGACAGTGAAAAACTGTTTTTT. It encodes CASSRRDSEKLFF.

V and J are TRBV30 and TRBJ1-3, with D maybe TRBD1 (5 bases). Between the trimmed V and J ends, which lost 2 bases and 0 bases, there was a span of 11 bases. The V gene's germline CDR1 is GTSNPN and CDR2 SVGIG (reference sequence). The CDR3 contains 15 residues. CDR3 amino acids: CAWSSPGISGNTIYF. The CDR3 region has the DNA TGTGCCTGGAGTTCGCCAGGGATCTCTGGAAACACCATATATTTT.

A single count supports this clone. CDR3 protein: CSVARGGTVGTEAFF. The CDR3 DNA reads as TGCAGCGTCGCACGCGGGGGGACAGTGGGAACTGAAGCTTTCTTT. The rearrangement links TRBV29-1 to TRBJ1-1; 7 nucleotides align to TRBD1. CDR3 length equals 15 residues. CDR1 and CDR2 (germline): SQVTM, ANQGSEA. The junction had 15 bases not matched to a gene; V was cut back by 6 bases and J by 5 bases.

This chain connects TRBV7-6 to TRBJ2-7; 10 positions match TRBD1. The trim removed 0 bases at V and 3 bases at J, leaving 2 bases unmatched. Germline V gene data show CDR1 as SGHVS and CDR2 as FNYEAQ. This CDR3 contains 15 residues. The CDR3 is CASSLAGTGVYEQYF. The CDR3 coding sequence is TGTGCCAGCAGCTTAGCGGGGACAGGGGTCTACGAGCAGTACTTC.

The rearrangement joins TRBV7-2 to TRBJ2-5; perhaps TRBD1 as D (6 bases). V was pared by 1 base and J by 4 bases, with 10 bases between. Germline CDR1 SGHTA, CDR2 FQGNSA. The CDR3 contains 14 residues. CDR3: CASSLDRERETQYF. CDR3 coding DNA: TGTGCCAGCAGCTTAGACAGGGAACGAGAGACCCAGTACTTC. Combining the CDR3 with reference TRBV7-2 and TRBJ2-5 gives the whole variable domain GAGVSQSPSNKVTEKGKDVELRCDPISGHTALYWYRQSLGQGLEFLIYFQGNSAPDKSGLPSDRFSAERTGGSVSTLTIQRTQQEDSAVYLCASSLDRERETQYFGPGTRLLVL.

V and J are TRBV4-1 and TRBJ1-5; TRBD1 is a possible D gene (6 bases). Germline V gene sequence: CDR1 MGHRA, CDR2 YSYEKL. The CDR3 is made up of 20 amino acids. With 0 bases removed from V and 5 bases from J, the gap between germline ends came to 26 bases. CDR3: CASSQDPDSTIARQHQPQHF. For the CDR3, the DNA is TGCGCCAGCAGCCAAGATCCGGACAGCACTATAGCGAGACAACATCAGCCCCAGCATTTT.

J is TRBJ1-5 and V is TRBV19; 8 bases align to TRBD1. Germline lookup yields CDR1 LNHDA and CDR2 SQIVND (reference sequence). J was trimmed by 7 bases and V by 0 bases; bases with no gene match: 5. The CDR3 extends over 15 amino acids. The CDR3 is CASSIDRQGRQPQHF. The DNA for the CDR3 is TGTGCCAGTAGTATAGATCGACAGGGGAGACAGCCCCAGCATTTT.

J is TRBJ1-4 and V is TRBV10-3, with 9 bases identical to TRBD1. The CDR3 contains 16 residues. Per germline, CDR1 ENHRY and CDR2 SYGVKD. Trimming took 10 bases from V and 1 from J; bases not matched to a gene: 10. The CDR3 is CATTTGGTGTNEKLFF. The DNA for the CDR3 is TGTGCCACCACAACAGGGGGCACAGGAACTAATGAAAAACTGTTTTTT.

The chain joins TRBV7-8 to TRBJ1-5; 7 bases map to TRBD1. The J segment lost 3 bases and the V segment lost 3 bases, leaving 2 bases of the junction unmatched. Germline-derived CDR1 and CDR2 are SGHVS and FQNEAQ. The CDR3 extends over 14 amino acids. The CDR3 DNA reads as TGTGCCAGCAGCTTGGGACAGAACAATCAGCCCCAGCATTTT. Protein sequence: CASSLGQNNQPQHF.

The rearrangement links TRBV19 to TRBJ2-3; TRBD2 might be the D (6 bases). The CDR3 extends over 12 amino acids. V gave up 3 bases and J gave up 5 bases, with 6 bases separating them. Per germline, CDR1 LNHDA and CDR2 SQIVND (reference sequence). As DNA, the CDR3 is TGTGCCAGTAGTATGGGGGGAGATACGCAGTATTTT. It codes for CASSMGGDTQYF.

V and J are TRBV5-4 and TRBJ1-1; 8 nucleotides line up with TRBD1. CDR1 SGHNT and CDR2 YYREEE come from the germline V gene (reference sequence). There are 16 residues in the CDR3. V was clipped by 1 base and J by 2 bases; unmatched bases: 7. The CDR3 sequence is CASSLTSGQANTEAFF. The CDR3, as DNA: TGTGCCAGCAGCTTGACTTCGGGACAGGCAAACACTGAAGCTTTCTTT.

The rearrangement joins TRBV18 to TRBJ2-7, with a possible D match to TRBD1 (6 bases). The CDR3 covers 15 residues. Trimming stripped 3 bases from V and 1 base from J, with 13 bases between. In germline, CDR1 is KGHSH, CDR2 LQKENI. The CDR3 loop is CASSPTLTGSYEQYF. CDR3 DNA sequence: TGTGCCAGCTCACCCACTCTGACAGGATCCTACGAGCAGTACTTC.

V usage is TRBV27 and J usage is TRBJ2-1; D not certain. Trimming pared 5 bases from V and 6 bases from J, leaving 17 bases between. Germline values: CDR1 MNHEY, CDR2 SMNVEV (reference sequence). The CDR3 covers 15 residues. CDR3 residues: CASSLARLMVNEQFF. Written as DNA, the CDR3 is TGTGCCAGCAGTCTGGCCAGGCTAATGGTCAATGAGCAGTTCTTC.

The V gene is TRBV5-1, the J gene TRBJ1-1; 7 positions match TRBD1. Germline CDR1 SGHRS, CDR2 YFSETQ. This CDR3 is built from 13 residues. Trimming at V came to 4 bases and at J to 3 bases, leaving 3 bases not matched to a gene. CDR3 sequence reads: CASSLDRDTEAFF. CDR3 coding DNA: TGCGCCAGCAGCCTTGACAGGGACACTGAAGCTTTCTTT.

V and J are TRBV7-9 and TRBJ1-1; D is unclear. CDR3 length: 12 residues. The V gene's germline CDR1 is SEHNR and CDR2 FQNEAQ (reference sequence). Trimming took 5 bases from V and 5 from J, leaving 9 bases between them. In nucleotides, the CDR3 is TGTGCCAGCAGCCCACGAGGGACTGAAGCTTTCTTT. Its protein product is CASSPRGTEAFF. The variable domain in full, completed from reference TRBV7-9 and TRBJ1-1, reads DTGVSQNPRHKITKRGQNVTFRCDPISEHNRLYWYRQTLGQGPEFLTYFQNEAQLEKSRLLSDRFSAERPKGSFSTLEIQRTEQGDSAMYLCASSPRGTEAFFGQGTRLTVV.

This clone was seen a single time. The chain carries TRBV5-4 and TRBJ2-7, with 8 bases lining up with TRBD2. J was trimmed by 2 bases and V by 2 bases; bases with no gene match: 6. This CDR3 comprises 15 residues. Germline V gene lookup returns CDR1 SGHNT and CDR2 YYREEE (reference sequence). Here the CDR3 reads CASSFAQRGPYEQYF. The DNA for the CDR3 is TGTGCCAGCAGCTTCGCCCAGCGGGGGCCCTACGAGCAGTACTTC.

The rearrangement uses TRBV9 and TRBJ2-1; tentative D call: TRBD2 (6 bases). Trimming removed 0 bases at V and 13 bases at J, with 14 bases between. This CDR3 has 13 residues. Germline loops: CDR1 SGDLS, CDR2 YYNGEE. CDR3: CASSVVLDGLQFF. CDR3 nucleotides: TGTGCCAGCAGCGTAGTATTAGATGGACTACAGTTCTTC.

This sequence joins TRBV7-9 and TRBJ1-3; 8 nucleotides match TRBD1. CDR1 is SEHNR and CDR2 is FQNEAQ in the germline V gene (reference sequence). The CDR3 runs 12 residues. The junction had 7 bases not matched to a gene; V was cut back by 7 bases and J by 11 bases. Here the CDR3 DNA reads TGTGCCAGCACCCTTGGACAGGGTCCCATATATTTT. As protein: CASTLGQGPIYF.

This clone has a single count. This rearrangement joins TRBV7-6 to TRBJ2-3; the match to TRBD2 covers 9 bases. CDR1 is SGHVS and CDR2 is FNYEAQ in the germline V gene. The CDR3 spans 17 residues. The ends lost 3 bases at V and 0 bases at J; junction bases unmatched: 7. The chain's CDR3 is CASSFRTSAFSTDTQYF. CDR3 nucleotide sequence: TGTGCCAGCAGCTTCCGGACTAGCGCCTTTAGCACAGATACGCAGTATTTT.